This TCR beta chain emerged from a study of control samples from healthy donors and cancer patients. The germline V gene has CDR1 SGHRS and CDR2 YFSETQ. This CDR3 is built from 14 residues. Unmatched junction bases numbered 6, after V lost 4 bases and J lost 5 bases. Measured with immunoSEQ multiplex PCR; TCRdb has only the in-frame clones, and not every one. The table has 150,000 or so clones, 80% to 95% seen once. This clone was recorded once. Material for sequencing was blood. The origin of this receptor is a man between 18 and 35 years old in good health. V is TRBV5-1 and J is TRBJ2-7; 10 positions match TRBD1. CDR3 coding DNA: TGCGCCAGCAGCCTGGGACAGGGGTTCGACGAGCAGTACTTC. Its protein is CASSLGQGFDEQYF.